The clone carrying this T cell receptor beta chain was seen many times. Antigen specificity is unknown. This sample is drawn from a study of blood T cells in healthy people across ages. Study outcomes and limitations: Bulk PBMC profiling left naive and antigen-experienced comparisons inconclusive. It was held that diversity estimates obtained from one million T cells represented underestimates.

Alongside a J-beta primer mix, a sample-barcoded 5' primer served in a second PCR lasting about 6 to 11 cycles. One entry per CDR3 protein results from TCRdb running MiXCR on the 5' RACE reads. Here the sample spans roughly 680,000 distinct CDR3 sequences, roughly half being singletons. The V gene lost 5 bases and the J gene lost 4 bases, with 15 bases spanning the gap. CDR1 is SGHTA and CDR2 is FQGNSA in the germline V gene. This CDR3 has 16 amino acids. Sequencing input: blood. The genes are TRBV7-2 and TRBJ1-6; possibly TRBD1 for D (5 bases). The sequence was collected from a woman older than 75 in good health. CDR3 in amino acids: CASSPQVGVYNSPLHF. The CDR3 DNA sequence: TGTGCCAGCAGCCCTCAGGTGGGGGTTTATAATTCACCCCTCCACTTT.